This TCR beta chain derives from a study of technical replicates of blood from a few donors. This CDR3 region has 13 residues. Germline V gives CDR1 SGHAT, CDR2 FQNNGV. Trimming removed 8 bases from V and 5 bases from J, with 12 bases in between. The protocol was immunoSEQ multiplex PCR, while the TCRdb copy is restricted to in-frame clones and leaves out a portion. The sample lists 45,000 to 60,000 clones, 91% occurring once. This sequence originates from a human donor in good health. Some clones in this sample may be carry-over from other donors' samples. Sequenced: PBMCs. V gene TRBV11-2 combines with J gene TRBJ2-2; D perhaps matches TRBD2 (6 bases). The chain's CDR3 is CASRLRETGELFF. In DNA, the CDR3 is TGTGCCAGCCGCCTCCGGGAGACCGGGGAGCTGTTTTTT.